What follows are 2 T cell receptor beta chains derived from one specimen sequenced in a study of CD8 T cell repertoires and HIV-1 epitope variants. Profiled with immunoSEQ multiplex PCR; TCRdb holds only in-frame clones, not every one. This table holds more than 85,000 clones, 60% to 80% found once. Sequencing used uncultured baseline CD8+ T cells from peripheral blood mononuclear cells (PBMCs). The receptor source for this set is a male donor with HIV.

The chain recombines TRBV5-1 with TRBJ2-5, with 16 positions matching TRBD2. Trimming cost V 3 bases and J 5 bases; bases outside gene matches: 7. Germline CDR1 reads SGHRS; CDR2 reads YFSETQ. This CDR3 has 17 amino acids. The DNA for the CDR3 is TGCGCCAGCAGCTCACCGGGACTAGCGGGAGGGCGGGAGACCCAGTACTTC. Its protein product is CASSSPGLAGGRETQYF.

This clone was detected only a few times. The chain links TRBV18 to TRBJ1-6; D remains unclear. This CDR3 contains 14 residues. Trimming cost V 2 bases and J 11 bases, with 13 bases left between them. The germline V gene encodes CDR1 KGHSH and CDR2 LQKENI. This CDR3 reads CASSPGRVIAPLHF. The CDR3 region has the DNA TGTGCCAGCTCACCAGGACGAGTAATTGCACCCCTCCACTTT.